This T cell receptor beta chain was obtained from a study of T cells in Graves' hyperthyroidism and ophthalmopathy. Regarding the study as a whole: Among clonotypes expanded in thyroid above 0.001, most were also found in blood. From stable hyperthyroidism, ophthalmopathy was separated by a 13 V-J model.

RNA transcripts gave rise to amplified TCR beta CDR3 regions. First-round RT-PCR targeting the TCR CDR3 was performed with the HTBI primer set. Via MiXCR, TCRdb re-called the multiplex PCR reads, giving one row per CDR3 protein. The sample comprises 480,000 or so distinct CDR3 sequences, 46% of which are singletons, and around 47% rests with the top ten. In this sample, this clonotype turned up many times. What it binds is not known. The germline CDR1 and CDR2 sequences are SGHNT and YYREEE (reference sequence). The V and J ends lost 0 bases and 10 bases respectively, with 14 bases between them. CDR3 length: 15 residues. Pregnant or lactating patients were excluded, as were those with uncontrolled infection or other autoimmune disease.

Sequencing used peripheral blood or thyroid tissue (not recorded which). The V call is TRBV5-4, the J call TRBJ1-6; unclear D gene. The TCR originated in an adult woman with Graves' disease, either hyperthyroidism or ophthalmopathy (not recorded which). The CDR3: CASSLDVTLSSPLHF. For the CDR3, the DNA is TGTGCCAGCAGCTTGGATGTGACCTTAAGCTCACCCCTCCACTTT. Full variable domain (outside the CDR3, taken from reference TRBV5-4 and TRBJ1-6): ETGVTQSPTHLIKTRGQQVTLRCSSQSGHNTVSWYQQALGQGPQFIFQYYREEENGRGNFPPRFSGLQFPNYSSELNVNALELDDSALYLCASSLDVTLSSPLHFGNGTRLTVT.